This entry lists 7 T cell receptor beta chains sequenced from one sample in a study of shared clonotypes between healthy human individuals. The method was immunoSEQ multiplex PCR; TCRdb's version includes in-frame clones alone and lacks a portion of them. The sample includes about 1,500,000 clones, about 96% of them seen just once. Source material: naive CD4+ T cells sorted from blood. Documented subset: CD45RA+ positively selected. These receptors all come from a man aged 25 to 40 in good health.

The CDR3 bases are TGTGCCAGCAGCTCCGGACAGTCTTCCTACGAGCAGTACTTC. Encoded protein: CASSSGQSSYEQYF. This chain connects TRBV11-3 to TRBJ2-7; a weak D match, TRBD1 (6 bases). CDR3 length: 14 amino acids. The ends were cut back, 4 bases at V and 1 base at J, with 11 bases in the middle. Per the germline V gene, CDR1 is SGHNT and CDR2 is YENEEA.

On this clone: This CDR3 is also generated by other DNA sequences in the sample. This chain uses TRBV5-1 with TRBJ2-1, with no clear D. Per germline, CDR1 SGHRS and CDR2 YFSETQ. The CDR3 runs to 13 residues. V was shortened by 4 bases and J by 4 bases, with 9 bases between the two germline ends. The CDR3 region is CASSLDRYNEQFF. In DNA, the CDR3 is TGCGCCAGCAGCCTTGACCGTTACAATGAGCAGTTCTTC.

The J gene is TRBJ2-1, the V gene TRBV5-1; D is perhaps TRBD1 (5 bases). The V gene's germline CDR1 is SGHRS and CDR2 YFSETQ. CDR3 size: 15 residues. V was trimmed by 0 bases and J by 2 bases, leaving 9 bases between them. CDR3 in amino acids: CASSLEGVAYNEQFF. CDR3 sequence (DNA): TGCGCCAGCAGCTTGGAAGGGGTGGCCTACAATGAGCAGTTCTTC.

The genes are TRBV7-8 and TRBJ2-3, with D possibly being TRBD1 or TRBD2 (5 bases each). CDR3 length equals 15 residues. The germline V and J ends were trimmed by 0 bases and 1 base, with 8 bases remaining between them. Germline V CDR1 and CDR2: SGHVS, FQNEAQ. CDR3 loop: CASSLAGTGTDTQYF. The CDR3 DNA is TGTGCCAGCAGCTTAGCCGGGACGGGCACAGATACGCAGTATTTT.

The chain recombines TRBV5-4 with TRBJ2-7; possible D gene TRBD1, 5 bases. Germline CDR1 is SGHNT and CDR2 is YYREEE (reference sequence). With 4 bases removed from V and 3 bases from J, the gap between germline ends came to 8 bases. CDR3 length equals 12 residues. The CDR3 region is CASSQDSYEQYF. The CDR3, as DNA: TGTGCCAGCAGCCAAGACAGCTACGAGCAGTACTTC. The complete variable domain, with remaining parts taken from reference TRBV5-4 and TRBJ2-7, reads ETGVTQSPTHLIKTRGQQVTLRCSSQSGHNTVSWYQQALGQGPQFIFQYYREEENGRGNFPPRFSGLQFPNYSSELNVNALELDDSALYLCASSQDSYEQYFGPGTRLTVT.

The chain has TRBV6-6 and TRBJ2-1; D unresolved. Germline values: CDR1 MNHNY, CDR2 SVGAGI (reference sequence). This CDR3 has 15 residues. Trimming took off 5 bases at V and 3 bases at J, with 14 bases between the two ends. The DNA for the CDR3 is TGTGCCAGCAGTAACCTAGGAGACTTCTACAATGAGCAGTTCTTC. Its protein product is CASSNLGDFYNEQFF.

Here the CDR3 reads CASGTQGAPNNEQFF. Here the CDR3 DNA reads TGTGCCAGCGGAACCCAGGGGGCGCCGAACAATGAGCAGTTCTTC. V gene TRBV28 combines with J gene TRBJ2-1; TRBD1 matches 8 bases. The CDR3 extends over 15 amino acids. Germline-derived CDR1 and CDR2 are MDHEN and SYDVKM. Unmatched junction bases numbered 11, after V lost 8 bases and J lost 5 bases.